The text below deals with one TCR beta chain. The antigen remains undetermined. Germline V lookup: CDR1 SGDLS, CDR2 YYNGEE. CDR3 length: 14 amino acids. Trimming removed 0 bases at V and 9 bases at J, with 13 bases between. This entry belongs to a study of T-cell reconstitution after alpha-beta-depleted transplantation in children. Researchers prepared the TCRbeta library using unique molecular identifiers, the study reports. TCRdb reanalysed the PCR reads using MiXCR and keeps one entry per CDR3 protein. This table holds about 580,000 distinct CDR3 sequences, 27% found once. Broader study findings: The main origin of T-cell counts and diversity one year after transplant was newly produced T cells. At around two months after transplant, the alpha-beta T cells were reportedly derived from several hundred expanded clones that came from non-depleted graft cells. Day-60 TCRbeta diversity that was high in some patients was derived from surviving recipient T cells and thymic progenitors.

This chain connects TRBV9 to TRBJ2-1; D not certain. The source of this sequence is a boy under three years old with Wiskott-Aldrich syndrome, due to receive a stem cell transplant. Material: PBMCs, obtained before TCRalphabeta/CD19-depleted stem cell transplant. For the CDR3, the DNA is TGTGCCAGCAGCGTAGACCTAGTAATAGGTGAGCAGTTCTTC. This translates into CASSVDLVIGEQFF.